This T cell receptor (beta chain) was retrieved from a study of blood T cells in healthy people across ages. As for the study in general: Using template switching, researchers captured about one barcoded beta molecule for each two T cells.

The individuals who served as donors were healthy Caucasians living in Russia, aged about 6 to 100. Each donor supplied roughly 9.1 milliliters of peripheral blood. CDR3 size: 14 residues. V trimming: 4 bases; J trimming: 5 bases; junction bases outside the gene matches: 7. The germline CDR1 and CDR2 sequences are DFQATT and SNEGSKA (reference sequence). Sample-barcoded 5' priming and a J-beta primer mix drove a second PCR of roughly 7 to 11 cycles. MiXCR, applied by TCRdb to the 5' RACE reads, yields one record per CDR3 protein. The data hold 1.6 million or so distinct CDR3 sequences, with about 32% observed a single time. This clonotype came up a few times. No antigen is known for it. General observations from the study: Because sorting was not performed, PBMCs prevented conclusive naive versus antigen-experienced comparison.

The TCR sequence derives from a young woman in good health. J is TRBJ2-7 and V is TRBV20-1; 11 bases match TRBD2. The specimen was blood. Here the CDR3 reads CSATTSGGLHEQYF. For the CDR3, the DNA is TGCAGTGCTACCACTAGCGGGGGTTTACACGAGCAGTACTTC.